This entry is about one T cell receptor beta chain. The antigen is unknown. The sample originates from a study of regulatory T cells in long-lasting Graves disease. Study observations and caveats: It was peripheral blood alone, not thyroid tissue, that was studied.

Arm-PCR of CDR3 regions and iRepertoire HTBI primers were used to build TCR beta libraries. Original processing notes: The study identified 62 TRBV and more than 11 TRBJ segments across samples. TCRdb reanalysed the multiplex PCR reads using MiXCR and keeps one entry per CDR3 protein. The V and J calls shown here were made by TCRdb, not taken from the authors' results. The top ten hold roughly 20% of the sample, which has under 500,000 distinct CDR3 sequences, around 20% seen once. This CDR3 spans 15 amino acids. V shed 2 bases, J shed 2 bases, and the junction held 4 bases outside the gene matches. CDR1 is LNHNV, CDR2 YYDKDF, per germline (reference sequence). The time point is: persistent/refractory GD, antithyroid drugs over 5 years with positive TRAb. After RNA was extracted from PBMCs, the TCR library was made from it. The source of the patients was an endocrinology department in Xi'an, China.

The TCR originated in a female donor with Graves disease. The starting material was peripheral blood mononuclear cells (PBMCs), obtained when the disease was refractory, from a patient treated with antithyroid drugs. This sequence joins TRBV15 and TRBJ2-7, with 9 bases identical to TRBD2. The CDR3 here is CATSRNLAGPYEQYF. CDR3 nucleotide sequence: TGTGCCACCAGCAGAAATCTAGCGGGACCCTACGAGCAGTACTTC.